This T cell receptor (beta chain) was found in a study of blood T cell repertoires in COVID-19. Study details: Whether acute or convalescent, the COVID-19 samples came from the United States, Italy and Spain. The cDNA or gDNA used as material had been derived from T cells, B-cell-depleted T cells, or PBMCs.

Looked up from germline, CDR1 is LGHDT and CDR2 is YNNKEL (reference sequence). CDR3 length equals 15 residues. V lost 2 bases and J lost 1, with 12 bases in between. Original processing notes: Amplification from reference gene primers served as the basis for estimated nucleated cell counts. The assay was immunoSEQ multiplex PCR, and TCRdb's table has in-frame clones only and misses some. V, J and clone size were drawn from that table, and D and trimming were deduced from the DNA. The sample carries 110,000 to 150,000 clones, over 75% recorded once. The source is a man between 65 and 85 years old with acute or convalescent COVID-19. This chain links TRBV3-1 (or the pseudogene TRBV3-2) with TRBJ2-7, with TRBD2 as a possible D gene (6 bases). The sample comprised peripheral blood. This CDR3 is CASSQSSGQSYEQYF. CDR3 sequence (DNA): TGTGCCAGCAGCCAAAGCAGCGGGCAATCCTACGAGCAGTACTTC.